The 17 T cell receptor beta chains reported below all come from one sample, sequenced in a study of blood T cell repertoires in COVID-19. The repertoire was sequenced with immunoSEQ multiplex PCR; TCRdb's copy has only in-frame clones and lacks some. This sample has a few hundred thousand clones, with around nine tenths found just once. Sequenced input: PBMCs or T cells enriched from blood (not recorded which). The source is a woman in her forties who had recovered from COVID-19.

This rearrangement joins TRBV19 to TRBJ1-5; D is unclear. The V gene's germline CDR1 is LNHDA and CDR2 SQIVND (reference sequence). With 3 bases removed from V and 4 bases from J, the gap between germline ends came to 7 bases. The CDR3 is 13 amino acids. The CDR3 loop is CASSIWQNQPQHF. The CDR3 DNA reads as TGTGCCAGTAGTATTTGGCAAAATCAGCCCCAGCATTTT.

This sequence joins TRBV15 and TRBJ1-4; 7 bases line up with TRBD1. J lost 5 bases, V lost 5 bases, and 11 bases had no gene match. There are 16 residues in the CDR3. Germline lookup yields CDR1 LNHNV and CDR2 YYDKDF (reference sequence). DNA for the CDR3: TGTGCCACCAGCTCGCGGAAGACAGGGAAGAATGAAAAACTGTTTTTT. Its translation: CATSSRKTGKNEKLFF.

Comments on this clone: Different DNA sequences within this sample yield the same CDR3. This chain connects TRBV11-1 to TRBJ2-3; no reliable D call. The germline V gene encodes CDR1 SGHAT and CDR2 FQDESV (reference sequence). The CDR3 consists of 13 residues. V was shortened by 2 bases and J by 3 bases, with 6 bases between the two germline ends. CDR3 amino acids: CASSLYRTDTQYF. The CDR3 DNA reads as TGTGCCAGCAGCTTATACAGAACAGATACGCAGTATTTT.

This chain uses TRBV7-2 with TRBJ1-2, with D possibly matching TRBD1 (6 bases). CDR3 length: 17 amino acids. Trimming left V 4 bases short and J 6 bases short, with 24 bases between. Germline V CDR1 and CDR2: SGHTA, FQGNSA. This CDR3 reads CASSSFRGDTVRNGYTF. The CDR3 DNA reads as TGTGCCAGCAGCTCTTTCCGGGGGGACACGGTTCGGAATGGCTACACCTTC.

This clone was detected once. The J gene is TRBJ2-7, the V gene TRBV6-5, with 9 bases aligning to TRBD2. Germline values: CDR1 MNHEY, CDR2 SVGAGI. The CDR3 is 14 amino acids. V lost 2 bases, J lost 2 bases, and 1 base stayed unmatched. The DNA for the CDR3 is TGTGCCAGCAGTTACCTAGCGGGGACCTACGAGCAGTACTTC. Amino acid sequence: CASSYLAGTYEQYF.

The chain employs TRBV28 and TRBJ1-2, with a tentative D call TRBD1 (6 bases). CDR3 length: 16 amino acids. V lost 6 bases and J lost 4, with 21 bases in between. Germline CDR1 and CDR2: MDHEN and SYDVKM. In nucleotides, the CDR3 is TGTGCCAGCAGCCCTATCCGGACAGTCGGAAGCTATGGCTACACCTTC. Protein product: CASSPIRTVGSYGYTF.

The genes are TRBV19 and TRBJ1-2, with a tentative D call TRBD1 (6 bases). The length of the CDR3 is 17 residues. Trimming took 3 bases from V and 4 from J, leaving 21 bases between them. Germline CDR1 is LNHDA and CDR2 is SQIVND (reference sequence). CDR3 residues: CASSIRQAERPTYGYTF. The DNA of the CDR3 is TGTGCCAGTAGTATTAGACAGGCAGAAAGACCTACCTATGGCTACACCTTC.

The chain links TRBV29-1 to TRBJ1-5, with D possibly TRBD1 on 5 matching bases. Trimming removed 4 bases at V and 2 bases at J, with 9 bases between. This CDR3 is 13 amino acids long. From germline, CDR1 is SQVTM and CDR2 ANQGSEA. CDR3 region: CSVAGNGNQPQHF. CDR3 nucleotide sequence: TGCAGCGTTGCAGGGAACGGCAATCAGCCCCAGCATTTT. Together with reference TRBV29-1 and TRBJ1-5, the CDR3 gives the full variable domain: SAVISQKPSRDICQRGTSLTIQCQVDSQVTMMFWYRQQPGQSLTLIATANQGSEATYESGFVIDKFPISRPNLTFSTLTVSNMSPEDSSIYLCSVAGNGNQPQHFGDGTRLSIL.

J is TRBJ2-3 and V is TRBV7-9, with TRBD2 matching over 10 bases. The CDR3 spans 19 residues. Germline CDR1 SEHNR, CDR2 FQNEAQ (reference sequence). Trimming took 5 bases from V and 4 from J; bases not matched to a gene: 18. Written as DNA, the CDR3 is TGTGCCAGCAGCCATTTTAGCGGGAGGCAATTACGAGTTGCAGATACGCAGTATTTT. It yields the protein CASSHFSGRQLRVADTQYF.

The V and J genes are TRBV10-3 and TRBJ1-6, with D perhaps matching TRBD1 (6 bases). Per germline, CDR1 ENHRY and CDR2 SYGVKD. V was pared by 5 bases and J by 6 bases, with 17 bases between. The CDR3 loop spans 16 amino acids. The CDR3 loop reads CAISTGQGGGNSPLHF. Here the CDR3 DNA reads TGTGCCATCAGTACGGGTCAGGGAGGGGGTAATTCACCCCTCCACTTT.

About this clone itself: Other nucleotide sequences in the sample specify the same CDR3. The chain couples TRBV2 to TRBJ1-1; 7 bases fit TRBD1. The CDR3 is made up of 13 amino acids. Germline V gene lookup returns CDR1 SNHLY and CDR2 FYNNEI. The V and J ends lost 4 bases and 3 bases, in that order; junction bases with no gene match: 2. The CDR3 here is CASSGQGDTEAFF. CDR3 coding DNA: TGTGCCAGCAGTGGACAGGGAGACACTGAAGCTTTCTTT.

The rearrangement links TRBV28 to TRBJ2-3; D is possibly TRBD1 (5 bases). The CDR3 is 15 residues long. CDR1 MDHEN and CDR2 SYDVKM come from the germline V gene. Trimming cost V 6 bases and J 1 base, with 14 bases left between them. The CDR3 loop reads CASRLFAQGTDTQYF. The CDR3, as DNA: TGTGCCAGCAGGCTCTTCGCACAGGGCACAGATACGCAGTATTTT.

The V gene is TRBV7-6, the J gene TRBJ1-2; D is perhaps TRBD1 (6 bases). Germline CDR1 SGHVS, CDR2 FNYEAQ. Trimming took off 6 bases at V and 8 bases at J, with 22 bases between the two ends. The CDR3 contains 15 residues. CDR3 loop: CASSKNAGGAEGYTF. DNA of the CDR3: TGTGCCAGCAGTAAAAACGCGGGGGGCGCAGAAGGCTACACCTTC.

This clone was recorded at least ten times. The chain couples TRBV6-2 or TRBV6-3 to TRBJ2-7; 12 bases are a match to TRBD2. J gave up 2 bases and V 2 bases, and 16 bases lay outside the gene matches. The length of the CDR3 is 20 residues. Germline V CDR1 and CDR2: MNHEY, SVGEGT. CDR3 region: CASSYTSPKTSGGHPYEQYF. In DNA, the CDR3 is TGTGCCAGCAGTTACACTAGTCCGAAGACTAGCGGGGGCCACCCCTACGAGCAGTACTTC.

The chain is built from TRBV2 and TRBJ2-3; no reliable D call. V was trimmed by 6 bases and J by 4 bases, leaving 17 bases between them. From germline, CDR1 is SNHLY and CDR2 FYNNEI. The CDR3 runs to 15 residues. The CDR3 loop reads CASSQVTHRADTQYF. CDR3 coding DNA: TGTGCCAGCAGCCAAGTAACCCACAGAGCAGATACGCAGTATTTT.

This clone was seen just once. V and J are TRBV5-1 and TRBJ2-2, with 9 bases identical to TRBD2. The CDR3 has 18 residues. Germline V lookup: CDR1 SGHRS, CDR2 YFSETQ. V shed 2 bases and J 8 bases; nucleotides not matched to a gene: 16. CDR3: CASSFMASGMVFAGELFF. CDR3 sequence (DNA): TGCGCCAGCAGCTTCATGGCTAGCGGGATGGTATTTGCTGGGGAGCTGTTTTTT.

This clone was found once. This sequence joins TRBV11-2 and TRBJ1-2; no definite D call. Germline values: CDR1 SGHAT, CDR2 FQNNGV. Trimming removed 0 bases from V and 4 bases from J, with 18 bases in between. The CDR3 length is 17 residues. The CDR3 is CASSLESFGSHSYGYTF. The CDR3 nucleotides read TGTGCCAGCAGCTTAGAGAGTTTTGGCAGTCACAGCTATGGCTACACCTTC. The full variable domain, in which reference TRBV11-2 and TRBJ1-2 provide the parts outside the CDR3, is EAGVAQSPRYKIIEKRQSVAFWCNPISGHATLYWYQQILGQGPKLLIQFQNNGVVDDSQLPKDRFSAERLKGVDSTLKIQPAKLEDSAVYLCASSLESFGSHSYGYTFGSGTRLTVV.